This record covers a single TCR beta chain. Antigen unknown. The TCR alpha and TCR beta cDNA libraries, bearing sample barcodes and UMIs, were generated by 5'RACE using constant-segment primers. TCRdb fed the 5' RACE reads into MiXCR, producing one record per CDR3 protein. The sample lists roughly 150,000 distinct CDR3 sequences; around 13% were seen once. Germline V gene data show CDR1 as SGHDN and CDR2 as FVKESK. The J segment lost 3 bases and the V segment lost 3 bases, leaving 6 bases of the junction unmatched. This CDR3 is built from 17 residues. This sample is drawn from a study of T-cell memory formation after mild COVID-19. Whole-study results and caveats: Clones that shrank (day 15 to 85) were balanced CD4/CD8, whereas later expanders leaned CD4+.

The rearrangement joins TRBV14 to TRBJ2-3; 13 nucleotides line up with TRBD2. The sequence derives from an adult woman who had mild COVID-19 (a few samples of this study predate the infection). Cell type and time point are not known. Sequencing was performed on PBMCs or a T cell subset sorted from them (not recorded which). CDR3 DNA sequence: TGTGCCAGCAGCCACGGCACTAGCGGGAGGGGAACAGATACGCAGTATTTT. Translation gives CASSHGTSGRGTDTQYF.